The T cell receptor (beta chain) under discussion was sequenced for a study of beta chain features in type 1 diabetes. V lost 0 bases to trimming and J lost 6 bases; unmatched junction nucleotides: 4. The CDR3 consists of 15 residues. Germline V gene lookup returns CDR1 LGHNA and CDR2 YSLEER. Expressed TCRB transcripts were sequenced because the entire RNA isolate underwent reverse transcription. Method: immunoSEQ multiplex PCR; TCRdb's copy keeps in-frame clones and lacks some. Altogether about 620,000 clones are present, roughly a sixth being singletons, with the ten largest covering approximately 0.087%. Only a few counts were recorded for this clone.

This receptor was taken from a man between 18 and 29 years old in good health. The chain recombines TRBV4-3 with TRBJ2-1, with TRBD1 identical over 8 bases. Sequencing used naive CD4+ T cells from blood. Here the CDR3 DNA reads TGCGCCAGCAGCCAAGACTCAGGGGGCCGCAATGAGCAGTTCTTC. Protein: CASSQDSGGRNEQFF.